This paragraph reports one TCR beta chain. In the original analysis: Amplified reference gene primers provided the basis for estimating nucleated cell counts. Sequenced by immunoSEQ multiplex PCR; TCRdb stores in-frame clones only, minus some. V, J and clone size are taken as reported in that table, and D and trimming were inferred from the DNA itself. Of roughly 79,000 clones listed, about 83% are singletons. This specimen belongs to a study of blood T cell repertoires in COVID-19. Study-level information: Acute and convalescent COVID-19 samples came from the United States, Italy and Spain. From T cells, B-cell-depleted T cells, or PBMCs came the material, which was cDNA or gDNA.

The CDR3 extends over 15 amino acids. Germline-derived CDR1 and CDR2 are SGDLS and YYNGEE. V was pared by 0 bases and J by 4 bases, with 11 bases between. Sequenced: peripheral blood. This receptor was obtained from a man aged 50 or older with acute or convalescent COVID-19. The chain couples TRBV9 to TRBJ2-1, with D possibly matching TRBD1 (7 bases). The CDR3, as DNA: TGTGCCAGCAGCGTAGGGGGGGACAGTTACAATGAGCAGTTCTTC. It yields the protein CASSVGGDSYNEQFF.